This T cell receptor beta chain was sequenced during a study of Graves' ophthalmopathy and Graves' hyperthyroidism. Study-wide points: Sensitivity of about 70% and specificity of 72.22% were achieved by the model that predicted ophthalmopathy progression.

The PBMCs originated from over 9 ml of fresh peripheral blood. The sequenced template was RNA, covering the TCR beta CDR3 region. Second-round multiplex PCR followed a first-round RT-PCR using HTBI primers. TCRdb reprocessed the multiplex PCR reads with MiXCR, giving one entry per CDR3 protein. Among more than 300,000 distinct CDR3 sequences listed, about 15% were seen once. This clonotype showed up many times. Its antigen is as yet unknown. CDR3 length equals 14 residues. V lost 2 bases and J 4 bases, leaving 12 bases between the germline ends. The germline V gene encodes CDR1 WSHSY and CDR2 SAAADI. Sequences were obtained from peripheral blood. The source is an adult woman with stable Graves' hyperthyroidism. This chain connects TRBV10-2 to TRBJ2-7; D possibly corresponds to TRBD1 (7 bases). The DNA of the CDR3 is TGCGCCAGCAGTGAGGGGCAGGGGGGTTACGAGCAGTACTTC. As protein: CASSEGQGGYEQYF.